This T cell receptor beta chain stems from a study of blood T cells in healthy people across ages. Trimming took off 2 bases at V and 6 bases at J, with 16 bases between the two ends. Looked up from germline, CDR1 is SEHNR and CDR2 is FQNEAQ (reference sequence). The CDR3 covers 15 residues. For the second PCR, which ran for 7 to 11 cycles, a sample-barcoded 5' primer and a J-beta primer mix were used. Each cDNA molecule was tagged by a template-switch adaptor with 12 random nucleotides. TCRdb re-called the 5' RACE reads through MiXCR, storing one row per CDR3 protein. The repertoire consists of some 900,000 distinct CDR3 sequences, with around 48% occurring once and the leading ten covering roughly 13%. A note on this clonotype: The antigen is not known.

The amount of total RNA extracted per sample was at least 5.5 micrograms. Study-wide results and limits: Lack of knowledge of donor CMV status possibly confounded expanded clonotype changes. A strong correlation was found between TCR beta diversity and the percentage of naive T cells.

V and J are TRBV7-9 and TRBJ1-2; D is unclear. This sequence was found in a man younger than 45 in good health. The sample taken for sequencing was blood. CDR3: CASSLSMGLHDGYTF. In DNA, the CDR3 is TGTGCCAGCAGCTTAAGTATGGGTCTCCACGATGGCTACACCTTC.